These 4 T cell receptor beta chains originate from one sample sequenced in a study of blood T cell repertoires in COVID-19. The assay was immunoSEQ multiplex PCR, and TCRdb's table has in-frame clones only and misses some. In the table there are 220,000 or so clones, approximately 90% of which are singletons. The sample taken for sequencing was PBMCs or T cells enriched from blood (not recorded which). These receptors all come from a woman aged 18 to 35 in a cohort exposed to, infected with or recovered from COVID-19 (not recorded which).

CDR3 protein: CASKYAGMTGLNSPLHF. The CDR3 bases are TGTGCCAGCAAATACGCAGGGATGACAGGGCTAAATTCACCCCTCCACTTT. This rearrangement joins TRBV5-4 to TRBJ1-6; TRBD1 aligns across 7 bases. The V segment lost 6 bases and the J segment 7 bases; nucleotides outside the gene matches: 16. CDR1 and CDR2 (germline): SGHNT, YYREEE (reference sequence). There are 17 residues in the CDR3. Based on the CDR3 plus reference TRBV5-4 and TRBJ1-6, the full variable domain is ETGVTQSPTHLIKTRGQQVTLRCSSQSGHNTVSWYQQALGQGPQFIFQYYREEENGRGNFPPRFSGLQFPNYSSELNVNALELDDSALYLCASKYAGMTGLNSPLHFGNGTRLTVT.

This chain connects TRBV5-3 to TRBJ2-5, with a tentative D call TRBD1 (6 bases). TRBV5-3 is flagged as an ORF with uncertain function. V shed 4 bases and J shed 5 bases, with 18 bases lying between them. The CDR3 spans 15 residues. CDR3 nucleotides: TGTGCCAGAAGCACCGGGACAAGGGAACGGGAGACCCAGTACTTC. It is translated as CARSTGTRERETQYF.

The chain combines TRBV19 with TRBJ2-7; 10 bases align to TRBD1. The junction had 4 bases not matched to a gene; V was cut back by 4 bases and J by 4 bases. Germline CDR1 reads LNHDA; CDR2 reads SQIVND (reference sequence). The CDR3 consists of 14 residues. CDR3 nucleotide sequence: TGTGCCAGTAGTAAGACAGGGGGCTATTACGAGCAGTACTTC. Translation: CASSKTGGYYEQYF.

The chain recombines TRBV14 with TRBJ2-1; TRBD1 aligns across 8 bases. Germline CDR1 reads SGHDN; CDR2 reads FVKESK. The V gene end was trimmed by 1 base and the J gene end by 8 bases; junction bases not matched to a gene: 7. This CDR3 comprises 15 residues. CDR3 sequence (DNA): TGTGCCAGCAGCCAAGTTTGGGACAGGAGGGATGAGCAGTTCTTC. This gives the protein CASSQVWDRRDEQFF.